Listed here are 27 T cell receptor beta chains from one sample, sequenced in a study of blood T cell repertoires in COVID-19. Here immunoSEQ multiplex PCR was the method, and the copy in TCRdb shows in-frame clones only, minus some. Here the sample spans hundreds of thousands of clones, roughly 90% being singletons. Source material: PBMCs or T cells enriched from blood (not recorded which). The receptors originated from a man in his sixties who had recovered from COVID-19.

The chain combines TRBV5-6 with TRBJ1-2, with 7 nucleotides matching TRBD1. The CDR3 loop spans 14 amino acids. In germline, CDR1 is SGHDT, CDR2 YYEEEE. The V and J ends lost 1 base and 0 bases, in that order; junction bases with no gene match: 0. The CDR3: CASSLTGANYGYTF. CDR3 nucleotide sequence: TGTGCCAGCAGCTTGACAGGGGCTAACTATGGCTACACCTTC.

The DNA for the CDR3 is TGTGCCAGCAGCTCCGGGACAGGGATCTATGGCTACACCTTC. Amino acid sequence: CASSSGTGIYGYTF. The gene calls are TRBV7-9 and TRBJ1-2; 9 positions match TRBD1. CDR1 and CDR2 from the germline V gene are SEHNR and FQNEAQ (reference sequence). Unmatched junction bases numbered 4, after V lost 4 bases and J lost 4 bases. The CDR3 is 14 residues long. Using reference TRBV7-9 and TRBJ1-2 for the parts outside the CDR3, the full variable domain is DTGVSQNPRHKITKRGQNVTFRCDPISEHNRLYWYRQTLGQGPEFLTYFQNEAQLEKSRLLSDRFSAERPKGSFSTLEIQRTEQGDSAMYLCASSSGTGIYGYTFGSGTRLTVV.

The chain carries TRBV5-6 and TRBJ2-7; D is undetermined. V gave up 0 bases and J gave up 3 bases, with 7 bases separating them. This CDR3 has 13 amino acids. Germline V gene sequence: CDR1 SGHDT, CDR2 YYEEEE. The CDR3 DNA follows: TGTGCCAGCAGCTTGGTTGAGAACTACGAGCAGTACTTC. Its translation is CASSLVENYEQYF.

This clone was counted a single time. The J gene is TRBJ2-3, the V gene TRBV20-1, with 7 bases aligning to TRBD2. Germline V lookup: CDR1 DFQATT, CDR2 SNEGSKA (reference sequence). V lost 3 bases to trimming and J lost 2 bases; unmatched junction nucleotides: 11. The CDR3 loop spans 16 amino acids. The CDR3 sequence is CSASGGAGAVTDTQYF. The CDR3 nucleotides read TGCAGTGCTAGTGGGGGTGCGGGAGCGGTCACAGATACGCAGTATTTT.

V usage is TRBV6-4 and J usage is TRBJ1-5, with 8 bases that match TRBD1. V lost 3 bases to trimming and J lost 10 bases; unmatched junction nucleotides: 8. The germline V gene has CDR1 MRHNA and CDR2 SNTAGT. The CDR3 sequence is 14 residues long. The CDR3 sequence is CASSEGTGGFPQHF. DNA of the CDR3: TGTGCCAGCAGTGAGGGGACAGGTGGATTCCCCCAGCATTTT.

The genes are TRBV7-2 and TRBJ2-7, with 9 bases lining up with TRBD2. In germline, CDR1 is SGHTA, CDR2 FQGNSA. This CDR3 region has 15 residues. The junction had 10 bases not matched to a gene; V was cut back by 5 bases and J by 5 bases. The CDR3 protein is CASSEAGTSFHEQYF. CDR3 nucleotides: TGTGCCAGCAGCGAGGCCGGGACTAGCTTCCACGAGCAGTACTTC.

CDR3: CASSDRGSYNEQFF. The CDR3 DNA reads TGTGCCAGCAGTGACAGGGGATCCTACAATGAGCAGTTCTTC. V and J are TRBV6-1 and TRBJ2-1; a possible D gene is TRBD1 (6 bases). CDR1 is MNHNS and CDR2 is SASEGT in the germline V gene. The CDR3 runs 14 residues. Trimming left V 3 bases short and J 1 base short, with 7 bases between.

V and J are TRBV7-2 and TRBJ2-5, with TRBD1 as a possible D gene (5 bases). Germline CDR1 and CDR2: SGHTA and FQGNSA. The CDR3 totals 13 residues. The germline V and J ends were trimmed by 4 bases and 5 bases, with 11 bases remaining between them. This chain's CDR3 is CASSSQGLETQYF. CDR3 nucleotide sequence: TGTGCCAGCAGCTCTCAGGGTCTGGAGACCCAGTACTTC. Drawing the rest from reference TRBV7-2 and TRBJ2-5, the complete variable domain is GAGVSQSPSNKVTEKGKDVELRCDPISGHTALYWYRQSLGQGLEFLIYFQGNSAPDKSGLPSDRFSAERTGGSVSTLTIQRTQQEDSAVYLCASSSQGLETQYFGPGTRLLVL.

The genes are TRBV9 and TRBJ2-1, with D maybe TRBD2 (5 bases). Trimming pared 0 bases from V and 1 base from J, leaving 11 bases between. The CDR3 contains 16 residues. Germline values: CDR1 SGDLS, CDR2 YYNGEE. CDR3 region: CASSVEWELSYNEQFF. CDR3 bases: TGTGCCAGCAGCGTAGAATGGGAGCTGTCCTACAATGAGCAGTTCTTC.

This clone was found once. This sequence joins TRBV15 and TRBJ2-5; 14 bases agree with TRBD2. The CDR3 runs to 18 residues. Unmatched junction bases numbered 5, after V lost 1 base and J lost 1 base. Germline V gene sequence: CDR1 LNHNV, CDR2 YYDKDF (reference sequence). The CDR3 DNA follows: TGTGCCACCAGCAGAGTGTGGACTAGCGGGGGGATCCAAGAGACCCAGTACTTC. Translation: CATSRVWTSGGIQETQYF. Full variable domain (rest looked up from reference TRBV15 and TRBJ2-5): DAMVIQNPRYQVTQFGKPVTLSCSQTLNHNVMYWYQQKSSQAPKLLFHYYDKDFNNEADTPDNFQSRRPNTSFCFLDIRSPGLGDTAMYLCATSRVWTSGGIQETQYFGPGTRLLVL.

This rearrangement joins TRBV5-1 to TRBJ2-1, with TRBD2 matching over 14 bases. Germline trimming cut 4 bases from V and 10 bases from J; bases unmatched to any gene: 4. CDR1 is SGHRS, CDR2 YFSETQ, per germline. There are 14 residues in the CDR3. The CDR3 loop reads CASSPGLAGVEQFF. In DNA form, the CDR3 reads TGCGCCAGCAGCCCGGGACTAGCGGGAGTGGAGCAGTTCTTC.

This rearrangement joins TRBV11-2 to TRBJ1-4; TRBD1 matches at 7 bases. Unmatched junction bases numbered 8, after V lost 5 bases and J lost 14 bases. Germline V lookup: CDR1 SGHAT, CDR2 FQNNGV. The CDR3 spans 12 residues. CDR3: CASSRDRTGLFF. CDR3 coding DNA: TGTGCCAGCAGCAGGGACAGAACGGGGCTGTTTTTT.

The rearrangement uses TRBV18 and TRBJ1-2; 7 nucleotides agree with TRBD1. The CDR3 is 14 residues long. The V gene's germline CDR1 is KGHSH and CDR2 LQKENI. The trim removed 6 bases at V and 8 bases at J, leaving 12 bases unmatched. The CDR3 sequence is CASSENRQGSGYTF. The CDR3, as DNA: TGTGCCAGCTCCGAGAATAGACAGGGAAGCGGCTACACCTTC.

The CDR3 DNA sequence: TGTGCCAGCAGCCGGGGACGGACGGGAGATCCGGCCCTCCACTTT. This gives the protein CASSRGRTGDPALHF. The chain links TRBV6-5 to TRBJ1-6, with TRBD1 as a possible D gene (5 bases). The CDR3 contains 15 residues. From germline, CDR1 is MNHEY and CDR2 SVGAGI. V was shortened by 6 bases and J by 14 bases, with 23 bases between the two germline ends.

This CDR3 is CASTEGLTLGEQYF. As DNA, the CDR3 is TGTGCCAGCACGGAGGGACTAACCCTCGGAGAGCAGTACTTC. J is TRBJ2-7 and V is TRBV9; 7 positions agree with TRBD2. The CDR3 has 14 residues. J gave up 7 bases and V 6 bases, and 13 bases lay outside the gene matches. Germline lookup yields CDR1 SGDLS and CDR2 YYNGEE.

The genes are TRBV5-6 and TRBJ1-2; 7 bases agree with TRBD1. The CDR3 length is 12 residues. V was pared by 2 bases and J by 8 bases, with 3 bases of the junction left unmatched. Germline CDR1 and CDR2: SGHDT and YYEEEE. The CDR3 loop reads CASSLDRVGYTF. The CDR3, as DNA: TGTGCCAGCAGCTTAGACAGGGTCGGCTACACCTTC.

The chain is built from TRBV3-1 (or the pseudogene TRBV3-2) and TRBJ1-4, with D hard to call. The V gene's germline CDR1 is LGHDT and CDR2 YNNKEL (reference sequence). The CDR3 runs to 14 residues. V lost 5 bases, J lost 5 bases, and 12 bases lay in between. This CDR3 is CASSFGTGNEKLFF. The CDR3 coding sequence is TGTGCCAGCAGCTTTGGTACGGGGAATGAAAAACTGTTTTTT.

The sample holds one count of this clone. The V gene is TRBV7-2, the J gene TRBJ1-1; maybe TRBD1 (5 bases). The length of the CDR3 is 14 residues. Germline lookup yields CDR1 SGHTA and CDR2 FQGNSA. V gave up 1 base and J gave up 4 bases, with 10 bases separating them. The CDR3 protein is CASSLGRAVTEAFF. The CDR3 DNA reads as TGTGCCAGCAGCTTAGGCAGGGCGGTCACTGAAGCTTTCTTT.

Only one count was recorded for this clone. The chain joins TRBV10-3 to TRBJ1-2; D is possibly TRBD1 (5 bases). V was trimmed by 8 bases and J by 8 bases, leaving 12 bases between them. The CDR3 is made up of 11 amino acids. Per germline, CDR1 ENHRY and CDR2 SYGVKD. The CDR3 nucleotides are TGTGCCATCGGGGGGAGAGGCGGCTACACCTTC. Protein product: CAIGGRGGYTF.

This clone was found a few times. The genes are TRBV25-1 and TRBJ1-2; D is possibly TRBD1 (5 bases). Trimming left V 3 bases short and J 2 bases short, with 7 bases between. The V gene's germline CDR1 is MGHDK and CDR2 SYGVNS. This CDR3 comprises 13 residues. The CDR3 region is CASSETANYGYTF. In DNA form, the CDR3 reads TGTGCCAGCAGTGAGACAGCAAACTATGGCTACACCTTC.

This chain links TRBV5-1 with TRBJ2-3; D is possibly TRBD2 (5 bases). V gave up 0 bases and J gave up 6 bases, with 14 bases separating them. CDR1 is SGHRS, CDR2 YFSETQ, per germline. There are 15 residues in the CDR3. CDR3 protein: CASSLDPGEQDTQYF. The CDR3 DNA is TGCGCCAGCAGCTTGGATCCCGGGGAGCAGGATACGCAGTATTTT.

V and J are TRBV5-4 and TRBJ1-1, with D possibly being TRBD1 (6 bases). Germline V gives CDR1 SGHNT, CDR2 YYREEE (reference sequence). V was pared by 4 bases and J by 3 bases, with 16 bases between. This CDR3 is built from 15 residues. The CDR3: CASSAGRGTDTEAFF. The CDR3 DNA sequence: TGTGCCAGCAGCGCCGGGAGGGGGACGGACACTGAAGCTTTCTTT.

This sequence joins TRBV5-6 and TRBJ2-1, with 12 bases that match TRBD2. V shed 2 bases and J 0 bases; nucleotides not matched to a gene: 9. The V gene's germline CDR1 is SGHDT and CDR2 YYEEEE. CDR3 size: 19 residues. The CDR3 coding sequence is TGTGCCAGCAGCTTACTGGGACTAGCGGGTTTGAGCTCCTACAATGAGCAGTTCTTC. This encodes CASSLLGLAGLSSYNEQFF.

The gene calls are TRBV14 and TRBJ2-7, with a possible D match to TRBD1 (5 bases). In germline, CDR1 is SGHDN, CDR2 FVKESK. The CDR3 runs to 14 residues. The V end lost 3 bases, the J end lost 3 bases, and 12 bases lay between the germline ends. The CDR3, as DNA: TGTGCCAGCAGCCATTCAGGGTTCCTCTACGAGCAGTACTTC. Translation: CASSHSGFLYEQYF.

The rearrangement links TRBV9 to TRBJ2-1; 9 positions agree with TRBD2. This CDR3 has 17 amino acids. The germline V gene has CDR1 SGDLS and CDR2 YYNGEE. V shed 3 bases, J shed 3 bases, and the junction held 10 bases outside the gene matches. The CDR3 protein is CASSAGLGGRDYNEQFF. The CDR3 nucleotides are TGTGCCAGCAGCGCGGGACTGGGCGGGAGGGACTACAATGAGCAGTTCTTC.

The V call is TRBV19, the J call TRBJ1-5; 11 bases match TRBD1. The germline V gene encodes CDR1 LNHDA and CDR2 SQIVND (reference sequence). The CDR3 has 15 residues. V trimming: 5 bases; J trimming: 1 base; junction bases outside the gene matches: 1. CDR3 nucleotide sequence: TGTGCCAGTAGTCGGGACAGGGGGAGCAATCAGCCCCAGCATTTT. Protein: CASSRDRGSNQPQHF.

This chain uses TRBV24-1 with TRBJ2-3, with 8 bases identical to TRBD1. Trimming took 3 bases from V and 7 from J; bases not matched to a gene: 8. This CDR3 is 15 amino acids long. CDR1 KGHDR and CDR2 SFDVKD come from the germline V gene. CDR3 region: CATSDPGQGSNTQYF. CDR3 nucleotides: TGTGCCACCAGTGATCCAGGACAGGGCTCAAATACGCAGTATTTT.